These 30 T cell receptor beta chains came from one sample sequenced in a study of blood T cell repertoires in COVID-19. Clones were sequenced by immunoSEQ multiplex PCR, and TCRdb holds only the in-frame ones, with some missing. The sample contains around 150,000 clones, approximately 80% of which appear only once. Material for sequencing was peripheral blood. The receptors derive from an elderly woman with active or convalescent COVID-19.

Only a few counts were recorded for this clone. The chain employs TRBV11-2 and TRBJ2-7; the match to TRBD2 covers 7 bases. Trimming at V came to 5 bases and at J to 2 bases, leaving 6 bases not matched to a gene. The CDR3 has 14 amino acids. Germline CDR1 and CDR2: SGHAT and FQNNGV. The CDR3 region is CASSPRDYPYEQYF. The DNA of the CDR3 is TGTGCCAGCAGCCCTCGGGACTACCCCTACGAGCAGTACTTC.

The rearrangement uses TRBV15 and TRBJ2-7; 10 bases align to TRBD1. Germline V CDR1 and CDR2: LNHNV, YYDKDF (reference sequence). V dropped 5 bases and J dropped 7; count of bases not matched to a gene: 5. The CDR3 has 13 amino acids. The CDR3 reads CATSRDRGIEQYF. As DNA, the CDR3 is TGTGCCACCAGCCGGGACAGGGGAATTGAGCAGTACTTC.

The chain has TRBV15 and TRBJ1-6; TRBD1 might be the D (5 bases). The germline V and J ends were trimmed by 0 bases and 9 bases, with 15 bases remaining between them. The germline CDR1 and CDR2 sequences are LNHNV and YYDKDF (reference sequence). This CDR3 comprises 16 residues. CDR3 sequence reads: CATSRDRQSDGSPLHF. The CDR3 bases are TGTGCCACCAGCAGAGATCGACAGTCGGATGGTTCACCCCTCCACTTT.

This sequence joins TRBV10-3 and TRBJ1-2; 8 bases are shared with TRBD1. Germline CDR1 reads ENHRY; CDR2 reads SYGVKD. Trimming cost V 6 bases and J 4 bases; bases outside gene matches: 7. This CDR3 region has 14 residues. The CDR3 reads CAIRGQETSYGYTF. CDR3 coding DNA: TGTGCCATCAGGGGACAGGAGACCTCCTATGGCTACACCTTC.

V usage is TRBV9 and J usage is TRBJ1-1, with 7 bases fitting TRBD1. The germline V gene encodes CDR1 SGDLS and CDR2 YYNGEE. The CDR3 spans 17 residues. The V and J ends lost 4 bases and 1 base, in that order; junction bases with no gene match: 13. The CDR3 DNA follows: TGTGCCAGCAGCCCCCACACCAGGACAGGTTCGAACACTGAAGCTTTCTTT. Encoded protein: CASSPHTRTGSNTEAFF.

The rearrangement uses TRBV4-3 and TRBJ2-2; D is perhaps TRBD1 (6 bases). This CDR3 comprises 16 residues. Germline CDR1 LGHNA, CDR2 YSLEER. V dropped 0 bases and J dropped 6 bases, with 14 bases sitting between them. The CDR3 spells CASSQEAGEGSGELFF. The CDR3 region has the DNA TGCGCCAGCAGCCAAGAAGCAGGGGAAGGGTCCGGGGAGCTGTTTTTT.

J is TRBJ1-6 and V is TRBV10-1, with TRBD1 matching 7 bases. The CDR3 runs 13 residues. The V and J ends lost 4 bases and 10 bases, in that order; junction bases with no gene match: 4. Germline V gene sequence: CDR1 WNHNN, CDR2 SYGVQD (reference sequence). The DNA of the CDR3 is TGCGCCAGCAGTGGGGACAGCGGATCACCCCTCCACTTT. This encodes CASSGDSGSPLHF.

This chain connects TRBV18 to TRBJ1-1; D unresolved. Deletions cut 0 bases from V and 7 bases from J, with 18 bases between. Germline CDR1 reads KGHSH; CDR2 reads LQKENI. This CDR3 spans 16 amino acids. CDR3 amino acids: CASSPPGSSERGEAFF. The CDR3 DNA sequence: TGTGCCAGCTCACCACCTGGGTCATCCGAGAGAGGTGAAGCTTTCTTT. Complete variable domain (other parts from reference TRBV18 and TRBJ1-1): NAGVMQNPRHLVRRRGQEARLRCSPMKGHSHVYWYRQLPEEGLKFMVYLQKENIIDESGMPKERFSAEFPKEGPSILRIQQVVRGDSAAYFCASSPPGSSERGEAFFGQGTRLTVV.

Only one count was recorded for this clone. The rearrangement joins TRBV3-1 (or the pseudogene TRBV3-2) to TRBJ2-2, with D possibly TRBD2 on 6 matching bases. Germline V gives CDR1 LGHDT, CDR2 YNNKEL (reference sequence). The germline V and J ends were trimmed by 0 bases and 3 bases, with 8 bases remaining between them. This CDR3 contains 15 residues. The CDR3 nucleotides are TGTGCCAGCAGCCAAGACTGGGGGGACACCGGGGAGCTGTTTTTT. Translation gives CASSQDWGDTGELFF.

J is TRBJ2-7 and V is TRBV6-6; the match to TRBD1 covers 9 bases. CDR1 is MNHNY and CDR2 is SVGAGI in the germline V gene (reference sequence). This CDR3 region has 15 residues. The V and J ends lost 6 bases and 3 bases, in that order; junction bases with no gene match: 9. CDR3 region: CASRPGQGNYYEQYF. CDR3 nucleotides: TGTGCCAGCAGACCGGGACAGGGTAATTACTACGAGCAGTACTTC.

The rearrangement links TRBV9 to TRBJ1-3; TRBD1 agrees at 9 bases. This CDR3 comprises 16 residues. The V segment lost 4 bases and the J segment 4 bases; nucleotides outside the gene matches: 9. Germline loops: CDR1 SGDLS, CDR2 YYNGEE. Here the CDR3 reads CASSPTGTGWGNTIYF. As DNA, the CDR3 is TGTGCCAGCAGCCCCACCGGGACAGGGTGGGGAAACACCATATATTTT.

The chain recombines TRBV6-5 with TRBJ2-5; 8 positions match TRBD1. This CDR3 is 14 amino acids long. The V and J ends lost 5 bases and 4 bases, in that order; junction bases with no gene match: 6. Germline lookup yields CDR1 MNHEY and CDR2 SVGAGI. The CDR3, as DNA: TGTGCCAGCAGTCCCTTGGACAGGGCAGAGACCCAGTACTTC. It translates to CASSPLDRAETQYF.

The chain links TRBV30 to TRBJ1-2; 7 positions match TRBD1. The germline V gene has CDR1 GTSNPN and CDR2 SVGIG (reference sequence). Trimming removed 2 bases from V and 6 bases from J; junction bases left unmatched: 3. CDR3 size: 12 residues. CDR3 bases: TGTGCCTGGAGTCCGACAGGGAATGGCTACACCTTC. This sequence encodes CAWSPTGNGYTF. Looking up the rest from reference TRBV30 and TRBJ1-2 gives the full variable domain: SQTIHQWPATLVQPVGSPLSLECTVEGTSNPNLYWYRQAAGRGLQLLFYSVGIGQISSEVPQNLSASRPQDRQFILSSKKLLLSDSGFYLCAWSPTGNGYTFGSGTRLTVV.

The rearrangement joins TRBV9 to TRBJ2-1; 9 bases fit TRBD1. Trimming removed 0 bases from V and 6 bases from J; junction bases left unmatched: 4. The CDR3 has 15 residues. The germline CDR1 and CDR2 sequences are SGDLS and YYNGEE. The CDR3, as DNA: TGTGCCAGCAGCGTAGTACAGGGGGCGGTCAATGAGCAGTTCTTC. Protein sequence: CASSVVQGAVNEQFF.

This clone has just a few counts. The chain employs TRBV19 and TRBJ1-1, with 8 bases identical to TRBD1. Germline CDR1 reads LNHDA; CDR2 reads SQIVND (reference sequence). J lost 4 bases, V lost 8 bases, and 9 bases had no gene match. This CDR3 has 14 amino acids. CDR3 sequence: CASVTGEVGTEAFF. The CDR3 bases are TGTGCCAGTGTGACAGGGGAGGTAGGCACTGAAGCTTTCTTT.

V and J are TRBV6-4 and TRBJ2-2, with D possibly matching TRBD1 (5 bases). Between the trimmed V and J ends, which lost 6 bases and 1 base, there was a span of 9 bases. The germline gives CDR1 MRHNA, CDR2 SNTAGT. This CDR3 contains 14 residues. The CDR3 DNA reads as TGTGCCAGCAGCCCCCAGGGGAACACCGGGGAGCTGTTTTTT. This gives the protein CASSPQGNTGELFF.

The genes are TRBV19 and TRBJ1-6; D not resolved. V was shortened by 6 bases and J by 0 bases, with 9 bases between the two germline ends. CDR3 length: 15 residues. Germline V gives CDR1 LNHDA, CDR2 SQIVND (reference sequence). The CDR3 loop is CASRSGSSYNSPLHF. The CDR3 nucleotides are TGTGCCAGTAGATCTGGGAGCTCCTATAATTCACCCCTCCACTTT.

The V call is TRBV6-2 or TRBV6-3, the J call TRBJ2-7; the D gene is possibly TRBD2 (6 bases). CDR1 is MNHEY and CDR2 is SVGEGT in the germline V gene. Trimming removed 2 bases at V and 4 bases at J, with 15 bases between. The CDR3 has 15 residues. For the CDR3, the DNA is TGTGCCAGCAGTTACAGGAGGGATAGAGTGTACGAGCAGTACTTC. Residues: CASSYRRDRVYEQYF.

This clone appeared a few times. V usage is TRBV20-1 and J usage is TRBJ1-6, with a tentative D call TRBD1 (5 bases). Germline loops: CDR1 DFQATT, CDR2 SNEGSKA (reference sequence). Trimming removed 5 bases at V and 14 bases at J, with 13 bases between. This CDR3 contains 11 residues. The chain's CDR3 is CSAPLGGALHF. The CDR3 nucleotides read TGCAGTGCTCCCCTGGGGGGGGCCCTCCACTTT.

The chain has TRBV24-1 and TRBJ2-3; D unresolved. The CDR3 contains 12 residues. The V gene's germline CDR1 is KGHDR and CDR2 SFDVKD. V lost 0 bases to trimming and J lost 6 bases, with 3 bases between them. The CDR3, as DNA: TGTGCCACCAGTGATTTGGGCGATACGCAGTATTTT. This translates into CATSDLGDTQYF.

This chain joins TRBV3-1 (or the pseudogene TRBV3-2) and TRBJ1-1; D is unclear. V gave up 4 bases and J gave up 1 base, with 13 bases separating them. The CDR3 spans 15 residues. Germline V gene sequence: CDR1 LGHDT, CDR2 YNNKEL (reference sequence). The CDR3 nucleotides are TGTGCCAGCAGCCCCTATATGGTCCGGAACACTGAAGCTTTCTTT. Its translation is CASSPYMVRNTEAFF.

This sequence joins TRBV7-2 and TRBJ2-3; the D is unclear. The CDR3 has 13 residues. Germline CDR1 and CDR2: SGHTA and FQGNSA. Deletions cut 0 bases from V and 3 bases from J, with 4 bases between. The CDR3, as DNA: TGTGCCAGCAGCTTAGCCGTTACAGATACGCAGTATTTT. This encodes CASSLAVTDTQYF.

The rearrangement joins TRBV6-4 to TRBJ1-3; TRBD1 agrees at 10 bases. The length of the CDR3 is 16 residues. V dropped 5 bases and J dropped 1; count of bases not matched to a gene: 5. Germline values: CDR1 MRHNA, CDR2 SNTAGT. DNA of the CDR3: TGTGCCAGCAGTCAAGAGGGACAGGGGTCTGGAAACACCATATATTTT. Protein sequence: CASSQEGQGSGNTIYF.

V usage is TRBV18 and J usage is TRBJ2-3; 9 bases map to TRBD2. Germline V gives CDR1 KGHSH, CDR2 LQKENI. The CDR3 loop spans 14 amino acids. Trimming removed 4 bases from V and 4 bases from J; junction bases left unmatched: 3. The CDR3 bases are TGTGCCAGCTCACTGGGACTAGCCTCAGATACGCAGTATTTT. It codes for CASSLGLASDTQYF.

V is TRBV28 and J is TRBJ2-1, with TRBD1 matching 9 bases. CDR3 size: 14 residues. Looked up from germline, CDR1 is MDHEN and CDR2 is SYDVKM. The trim removed 11 bases at V and 6 bases at J, leaving 11 bases unmatched. Written as DNA, the CDR3 is TGTGCCGTGATGGACAGGGGCGCTTCCAATGAGCAGTTCTTC. Translated: CAVMDRGASNEQFF.

This clone occurred once. This chain uses TRBV12-3 or TRBV12-4 with TRBJ1-2, with D tentatively TRBD1 (6 bases). Trimming cost V 1 base and J 5 bases, with 8 bases left between them. The CDR3 contains 13 residues. CDR3 amino acids: CASSLGTEYGYTF. The CDR3 bases are TGTGCCAGCAGTTTAGGGACAGAGTATGGCTACACCTTC.

In its sample, this clone was seen once. The chain couples TRBV5-1 to TRBJ1-4, with D possibly matching TRBD1 (5 bases). V lost 1 base, J lost 8 bases, and 12 bases lay in between. The CDR3 sequence is 14 residues long. Germline V gene data show CDR1 as SGHRS and CDR2 as YFSETQ. The CDR3 loop reads CASSLSQGGEKLFF. CDR3 nucleotide sequence: TGCGCCAGCAGCTTGTCTCAGGGAGGGGAAAAACTGTTTTTT.

This clone was detected many times. The genes are TRBV6-1 and TRBJ2-7; 8 bases are shared with TRBD1. The trim removed 4 bases at V and 4 bases at J, leaving 12 bases unmatched. CDR3 length: 16 residues. From germline, CDR1 is MNHNS and CDR2 SASEGT. The CDR3 DNA is TGTGCCAGCAGTGTCTCCCGGACAGGGATTTCATACGAGCAGTACTTC. Translation gives CASSVSRTGISYEQYF.

The J gene is TRBJ2-2, the V gene TRBV6-5; no definite D call. CDR1 MNHEY and CDR2 SVGAGI come from the germline V gene. CDR3 length: 12 residues. V was pared by 7 bases and J by 1 base, with 4 bases between. CDR3 nucleotide sequence: TGTGCCAGCAACGGGAACACCGGGGAGCTGTTTTTT. Translating it yields CASNGNTGELFF.

V is TRBV5-4 and J is TRBJ2-7, with 7 bases aligning to TRBD2. This CDR3 spans 12 amino acids. V gave up 4 bases and J gave up 3 bases; unmatched junction bases: 1. Germline CDR1 reads SGHNT; CDR2 reads YYREEE (reference sequence). The CDR3 reads CASSIAGYEQYF. In DNA form, the CDR3 reads TGTGCCAGCAGCATAGCGGGCTACGAGCAGTACTTC.